This T cell receptor (beta chain) was observed in a study of T cells in Graves' hyperthyroidism and ophthalmopathy. This clonotype has a handful of counts. Regions amplified from RNA transcripts were the TCR beta CDR3 regions. When the TCR CDR3 underwent first-round RT-PCR, the HTBI primer set was used. From the multiplex PCR reads, TCRdb called clonotypes with MiXCR, one entry per CDR3 protein. Of 310,000 or so distinct CDR3 sequences listed, over 15% are singletons. The CDR3 consists of 12 residues. Looked up from germline, CDR1 is LNHDA and CDR2 is SQIVND (reference sequence). Between the trimmed V and J ends, which lost 4 bases and 7 bases, there was a span of 11 bases.

Sequencing was performed on blood. V and J are TRBV19 and TRBJ2-7; D is possibly TRBD1 (6 bases). The receptor was isolated from a woman aged 55-70 years with Graves' ophthalmopathy. The CDR3 reads CASSTYGTEQYF. The CDR3 DNA sequence: TGTGCCAGTAGTACCTACGGGACAGAGCAGTACTTC. The whole variable domain, filled in from reference TRBV19 and TRBJ2-7, reads DGGITQSPKYLFRKEGQNVTLSCEQNLNHDAMYWYRQDPGQGLRLIYYSQIVNDFQKGDIAEGYSVSREKKESFPLTVTSAQKNPTAFYLCASSTYGTEQYFGPGTRLTVT.